What follows is one TCR beta chain and its context. The antigen is undetermined. This entry comes from a study of cytomegalovirus exposure and HLA in healthy donors. Study outcomes and limitations: While the bulk of TCR sequences proved rare, some public TCRs turned up in many donors. The productive fraction for most TCR beta V segments was about 90% or about 30% in an earlier analysis. HLA allele associations emerged for around 16,000 TCR beta sequences in a later analysis, at 0.05 false discovery rate.

Per the germline V gene, CDR1 is SQVTM and CDR2 is ANQGSEA. Between the trimmed V and J ends, which lost 4 bases and 1 base, there was a span of 5 bases. This CDR3 comprises 11 residues. Both 60 Vbeta primers and 13 Jbeta primers went into the PCR. The method was immunoSEQ multiplex PCR; TCRdb's version includes in-frame clones alone and lacks a portion of them. The sample has around 98,000 clones, just under 80% seen once; the top ten hold 3% to 4%. The chain is built from TRBV29-1 and TRBJ2-7; D is unclear. The material sequenced was PBMCs. This TCR derives from a woman aged 40 to 50 in good health and CMV-seronegative. The CDR3 loop is CSVAASYEQYF. CDR3 nucleotide sequence: TGCAGCGTTGCTGCGTCCTACGAGCAGTACTTC.